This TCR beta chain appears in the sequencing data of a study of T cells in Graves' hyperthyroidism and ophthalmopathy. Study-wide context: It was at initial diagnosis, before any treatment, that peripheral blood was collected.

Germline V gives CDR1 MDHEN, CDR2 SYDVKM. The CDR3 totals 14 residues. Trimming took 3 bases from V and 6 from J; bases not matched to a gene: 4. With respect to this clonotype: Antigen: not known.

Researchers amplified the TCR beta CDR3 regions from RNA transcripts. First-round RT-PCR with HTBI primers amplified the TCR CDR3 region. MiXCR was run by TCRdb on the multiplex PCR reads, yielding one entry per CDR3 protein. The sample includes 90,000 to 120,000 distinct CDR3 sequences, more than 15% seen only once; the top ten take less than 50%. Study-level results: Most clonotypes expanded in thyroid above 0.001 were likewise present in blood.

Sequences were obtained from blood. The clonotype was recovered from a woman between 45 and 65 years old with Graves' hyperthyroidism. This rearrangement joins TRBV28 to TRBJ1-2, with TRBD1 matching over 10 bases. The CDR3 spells CASSFIGTGDGYTF. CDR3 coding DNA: TGTGCCAGCAGTTTCATCGGGACAGGGGATGGCTACACCTTC.